The 6 T cell receptor beta chains below were found in one sample sequenced in a study of CXCR3-negative and CXCR3-positive naive CD8 T cells. Libraries were UMI-labeled 5' RACE TRB cDNA. TCRdb reanalyzed the 5' RACE reads and collapses them to one entry per CDR3 protein, without DNA. This table lists about 130,000 distinct CDR3 sequences. The sequencing input was naive CXCR3- CD8+ T cells from blood. Subset specified: CD45RO-CCR7+CD27+CD95- naive CD8+ T cells lacking CXCR3 (TNR3-). The origin of the receptors is a human donor in good health. Some clones in this sample may be carry-over from other donors' samples.

The V and J genes are TRBV15 and TRBJ2-2. CDR1 is LNHNV, CDR2 YYDKDF, per germline (reference sequence). This CDR3 has 12 amino acids. The CDR3 sequence is CATSRANGELFF.

This chain links TRBV7-9 with TRBJ2-5; TCRdb outputs TRBD1, but without DNA this stays unchecked. Germline loops: CDR1 SEHNR, CDR2 FQNEAQ (reference sequence). The CDR3 length is 16 residues. CDR3 sequence reads: CASSLPREGLEETQYF. Full variable domain (outside the CDR3, taken from reference TRBV7-9 and TRBJ2-5): DTGVSQNPRHKITKRGQNVTFRCDPISEHNRLYWYRQTLGQGPEFLTYFQNEAQLEKSRLLSDRFSAERPKGSFSTLEIQRTEQGDSAMYLCASSLPREGLEETQYFGPGTRLLVL.

V usage is TRBV29-1 and J usage is TRBJ1-1. The CDR3 totals 12 residues. CDR1 is SQVTM and CDR2 is ANQGSEA in the germline V gene. This CDR3 reads CSGIWVGTEAFF.

The CDR3 is CASSSGQGRETQYF. V gene TRBV12-3 or TRBV12-4 combines with J gene TRBJ2-5; TCRdb lists TRBD1, though no DNA is available to test this call. The CDR3 is 14 residues long.

The gene calls are TRBV6-2 or TRBV6-3 and TRBJ2-7. Germline assignment: CDR1 MNHEY and CDR2 SVGEGT. The CDR3 extends over 14 amino acids. The CDR3 sequence: CASSTRWEAYEQYF.

The chain carries TRBV7-9 and TRBJ2-2; the D call from TCRdb, TRBD1, cannot be confirmed without DNA. The CDR3 consists of 18 residues. CDR1 is SEHNR, CDR2 FQNEAQ, per germline (reference sequence). The CDR3 protein is CASSLGRTTAGNTGELFF.